This paragraph covers one T cell receptor (beta chain) sequence. The data originate from a study of post-analysis software for immune sequencing data. Prepared TCR beta cDNA libraries contained unique molecular identifiers. T cells numbering about 0.85 to 10 million yielded cDNA molecules that totaled approximately 500,000. One entry per CDR3 protein, called by TCRdb with MiXCR from the PCR reads. The data show under 900,000 distinct CDR3 sequences, about 57% seen once. This TCR came from a girl aged 10 to 17 with multiple sclerosis. The sample consisted of blood.

The CDR3 nucleotides are TGCAGCGCCGACCTAGAGCAAAGCACAGATACGCAGTATTTT. Amino acids: CSADLEQSTDTQYF. The chain combines TRBV29-1 with TRBJ2-3; D is unclear. CDR3 length: 14 residues. V was shortened by 7 bases and J by 0 bases, with 14 bases between the two germline ends. Germline CDR1 reads SQVTM; CDR2 reads ANQGSEA.